These T cell receptor beta chains were read from a single sample in a study of blood T cell repertoires in COVID-19. Some clones are missing from TCRdb's copy, which holds only in-frame ones; the method was immunoSEQ multiplex PCR. The sample has fewer than 200,000 clones, about nine tenths seen once. The specimen sequenced was peripheral blood. Receptor source: a man aged 18 to 30 who had recovered from COVID-19. The CDR3 runs from the conserved cysteine through the conserved F or W. D genes are given only for firm matches. Where a row states a size, it is once, few, many or the class of an expanded clone; other rows omit it.

TRBV5-1	-	TRBJ1-1	-	TGCGCCAGCAGCTTGAGCAGGTTGATGAACACTGAAGCTTTCTTT	CASSLSRLMNTEAFF
TRBV4-1	-	TRBJ2-1	-	TGCGCCAGCAGCCAAGTTGTAGCGCTCAATGAGCAGTTCTTC	CASSQVVALNEQFF
TRBV5-1	-	TRBJ1-1	-	TGCGCCAGCAGCTTGACAGGGAGTAGCACTGAAGCTTTCTTT	CASSLTGSSTEAFF
TRBV19	-	TRBJ2-7	TRBD1	TGTGCCAGTAGTATCAGGGACAGCTCCTACGAGCAGTACTTC	CASSIRDSSYEQYF
TRBV29-1	few	TRBJ2-1	TRBD1	TGCAGCGTTGTAACAGGGGGGTGGGCGTTCTTC	CSVVTGGWAFF
TRBV12-3/TRBV12-4	-	TRBJ2-5	-	TGTGCCAGCAGTTTAATGGGACACCAGTACTTC	CASSLMGHQYF
TRBV7-8	-	TRBJ2-7	-	TGTGCCAGCAGCGTATCACAGAACTACGAGCAGTACTTC	CASSVSQNYEQYF
TRBV2	once	TRBJ1-2	TRBD1	TGTGCCAGTTCGGGACAGCCTAGGAGCTACACCTTC	CASSGQPRSYTF
TRBV25-1	-	TRBJ1-6	-	TGTGCCAGCAGCGGGGGTTCACCCCTCCACTTT	CASSGGSPLHF
TRBV29-1	-	TRBJ1-4	-	TGCAGCGCTCAGCTGGGGGGGAAAAATGAAAAACTGTTTTTT	CSAQLGGKNEKLFF
TRBV5-4	-	TRBJ1-6	-	TGTGCCAGCAGCTCGGCCGAAAGGGGGGGACCACCCCTCCACTTT	CASSSAERGGPPLHF
TRBV11-2	-	TRBJ1-6	-	TGTGCCAGCAGCTTAGGTTACGGTTCACCCCTCCACTTT	CASSLGYGSPLHF
TRBV9	-	TRBJ1-1	-	TGTGCCAGCAGCGTAACCCCCAGAGAGGGTCGAATGAACACTGAAGCTTTCTTT	CASSVTPREGRMNTEAFF
TRBV3-1/TRBV3-2	once	TRBJ1-2	TRBD1	TGTGCCAGCACCGGGACAGGGGATGGCTACACCTTC	CASTGTGDGYTF
TRBV6-5	-	TRBJ1-1	-	TGTGCCAGCAGTTACTCAGCGGCCCTGAACACTGAAGCTTTCTTT	CASSYSAALNTEAFF
TRBV29-1	-	TRBJ2-1	-	TGCAGCGTTGAGCCAGGGGACAATGAGCAGTTCTTC	CSVEPGDNEQFF